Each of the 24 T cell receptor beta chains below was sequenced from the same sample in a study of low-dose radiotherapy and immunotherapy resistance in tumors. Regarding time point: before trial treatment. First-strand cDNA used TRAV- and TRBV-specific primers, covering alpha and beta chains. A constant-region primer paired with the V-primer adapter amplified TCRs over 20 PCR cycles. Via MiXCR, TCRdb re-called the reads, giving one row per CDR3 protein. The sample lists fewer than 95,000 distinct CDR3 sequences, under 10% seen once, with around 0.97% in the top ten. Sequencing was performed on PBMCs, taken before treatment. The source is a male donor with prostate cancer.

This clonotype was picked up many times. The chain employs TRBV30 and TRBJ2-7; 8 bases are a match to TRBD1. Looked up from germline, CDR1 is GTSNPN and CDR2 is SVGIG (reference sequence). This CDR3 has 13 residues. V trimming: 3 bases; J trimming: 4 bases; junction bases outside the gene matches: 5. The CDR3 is CAWRSRDRYEQYF. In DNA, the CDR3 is TGTGCCTGGAGGTCCCGGGACAGGTACGAGCAGTACTTC.

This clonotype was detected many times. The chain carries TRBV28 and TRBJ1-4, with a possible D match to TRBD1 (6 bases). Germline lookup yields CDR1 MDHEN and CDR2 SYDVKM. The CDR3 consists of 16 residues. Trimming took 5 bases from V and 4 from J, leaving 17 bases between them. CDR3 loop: CASSPLGGRDNEKLFF. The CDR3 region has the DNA TGTGCCAGCAGTCCACTAGGGGGACGGGATAATGAAAAACTGTTTTTT.

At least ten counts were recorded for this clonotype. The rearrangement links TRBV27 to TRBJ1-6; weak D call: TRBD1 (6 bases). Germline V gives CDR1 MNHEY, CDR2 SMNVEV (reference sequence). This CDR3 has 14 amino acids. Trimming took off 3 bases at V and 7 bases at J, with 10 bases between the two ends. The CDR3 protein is CASSFSQGNSPLHF. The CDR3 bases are TGTGCCAGCAGTTTCTCTCAGGGGAATTCACCCCTCCACTTT.

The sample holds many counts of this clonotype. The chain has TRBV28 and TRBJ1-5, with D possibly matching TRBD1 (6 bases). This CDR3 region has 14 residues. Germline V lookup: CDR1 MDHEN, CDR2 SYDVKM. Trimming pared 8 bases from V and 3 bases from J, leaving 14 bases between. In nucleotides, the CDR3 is TGTGCCAGCTTCAGTCCAGGGGTCAATCAGCCCCAGCATTTT. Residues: CASFSPGVNQPQHF.

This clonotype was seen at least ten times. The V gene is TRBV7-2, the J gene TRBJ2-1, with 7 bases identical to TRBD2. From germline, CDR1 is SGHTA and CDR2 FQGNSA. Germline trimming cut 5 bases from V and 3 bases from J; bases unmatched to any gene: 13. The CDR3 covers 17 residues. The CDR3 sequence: CASSLPLGGSSYNEQFF. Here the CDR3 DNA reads TGTGCCAGCAGCCTACCTCTTGGCGGGAGTAGCTACAATGAGCAGTTCTTC.

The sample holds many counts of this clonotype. CDR3 DNA sequence: TGTGCCAGCAGCACCGACAGGGGTTACAACGAGCAGTACTTC. Translation gives CASSTDRGYNEQYF. This chain links TRBV7-9 with TRBJ2-7; 8 positions match TRBD1. J lost 5 bases, V lost 5 bases, and 8 bases had no gene match. Germline CDR1 and CDR2: SEHNR and FQNEAQ (reference sequence). CDR3 size: 14 residues.

The CDR3 loop is CASSTGTTISNEQFF. CDR3 DNA: TGTGCCAGTAGTACCGGGACTACAATTTCCAATGAGCAGTTCTTC. The chain couples TRBV19 to TRBJ2-1; 7 bases align to TRBD2. CDR1 and CDR2 from the germline V gene are LNHDA and SQIVND (reference sequence). This CDR3 region has 15 residues. The V segment lost 4 bases and the J segment 6 bases; nucleotides outside the gene matches: 9.

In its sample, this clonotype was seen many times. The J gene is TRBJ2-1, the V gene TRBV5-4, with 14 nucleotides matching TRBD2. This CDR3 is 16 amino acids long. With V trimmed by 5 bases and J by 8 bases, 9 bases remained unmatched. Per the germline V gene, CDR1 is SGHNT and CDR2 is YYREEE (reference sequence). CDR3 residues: CASSRPGLAGEHEQFF. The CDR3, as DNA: TGTGCCAGCAGTAGACCGGGACTAGCGGGAGAGCATGAGCAGTTCTTC.

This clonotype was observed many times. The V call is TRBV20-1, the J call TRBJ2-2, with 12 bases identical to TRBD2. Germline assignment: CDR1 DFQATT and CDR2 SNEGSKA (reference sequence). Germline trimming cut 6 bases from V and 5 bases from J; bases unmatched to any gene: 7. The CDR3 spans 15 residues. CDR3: CSAKTSGRLTGELFF. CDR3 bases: TGCAGTGCAAAAACTAGCGGGAGGTTAACCGGGGAGCTGTTTTTT.

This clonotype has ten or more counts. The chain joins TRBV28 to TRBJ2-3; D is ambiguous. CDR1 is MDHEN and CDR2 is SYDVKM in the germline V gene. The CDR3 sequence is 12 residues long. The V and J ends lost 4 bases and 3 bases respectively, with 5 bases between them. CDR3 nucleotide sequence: TGTGCCAGCAGTTGGGGTACAGATACGCAGTATTTT. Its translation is CASSWGTDTQYF.

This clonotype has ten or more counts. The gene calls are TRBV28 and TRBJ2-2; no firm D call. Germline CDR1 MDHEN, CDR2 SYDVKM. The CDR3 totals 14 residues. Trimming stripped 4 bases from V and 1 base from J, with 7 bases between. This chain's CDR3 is CASSSHMNTGELFF. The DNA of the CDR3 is TGTGCCAGCAGTTCCCACATGAACACCGGGGAGCTGTTTTTT.

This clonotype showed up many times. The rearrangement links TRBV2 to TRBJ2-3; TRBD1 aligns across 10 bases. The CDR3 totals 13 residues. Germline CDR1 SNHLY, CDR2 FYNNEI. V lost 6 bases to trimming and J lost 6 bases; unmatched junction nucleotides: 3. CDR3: CASSADRGDTQYF. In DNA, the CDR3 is TGTGCCAGCAGCGCGGACAGGGGGGATACGCAGTATTTT. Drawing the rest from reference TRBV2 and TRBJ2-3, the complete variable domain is EPEVTQTPSHQVTQMGQEVILRCVPISNHLYFYWYRQILGQKVEFLVSFYNNEISEKSEIFDDQFSVERPDGSNFTLKIRSTKLEDSAMYFCASSADRGDTQYFGPGTRLTVL.

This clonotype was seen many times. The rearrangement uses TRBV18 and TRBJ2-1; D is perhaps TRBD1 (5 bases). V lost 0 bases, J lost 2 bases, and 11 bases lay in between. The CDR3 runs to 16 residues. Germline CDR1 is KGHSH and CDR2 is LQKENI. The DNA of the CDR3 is TGTGCCAGCTCACCACCCCAGGGTGGGACCTACAATGAGCAGTTCTTC. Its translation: CASSPPQGGTYNEQFF.

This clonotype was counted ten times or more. This CDR3 reads CASKPRSGLDTDTQYF. CDR3 coding DNA: TGTGCCAGTAAGCCCAGGAGCGGCCTTGACACAGATACGCAGTATTTT. The chain combines TRBV19 with TRBJ2-3; D is possibly TRBD2 (5 bases). The CDR3 is 16 residues long. Trimming took 7 bases from V and 2 from J, leaving 19 bases between them. The germline gives CDR1 LNHDA, CDR2 SQIVND (reference sequence).

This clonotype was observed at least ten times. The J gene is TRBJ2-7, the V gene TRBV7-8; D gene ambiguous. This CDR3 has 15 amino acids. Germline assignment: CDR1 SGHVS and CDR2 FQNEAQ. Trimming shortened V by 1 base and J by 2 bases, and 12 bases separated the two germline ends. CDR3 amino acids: CASSLDTSVTYEQYF. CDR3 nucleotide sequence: TGTGCCAGCAGCTTAGACACTTCCGTCACCTACGAGCAGTACTTC.

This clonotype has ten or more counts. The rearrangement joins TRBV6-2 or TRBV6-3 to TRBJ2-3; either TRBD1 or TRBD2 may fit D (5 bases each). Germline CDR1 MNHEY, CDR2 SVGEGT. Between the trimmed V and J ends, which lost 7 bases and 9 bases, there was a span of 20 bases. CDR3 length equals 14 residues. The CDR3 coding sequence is TGTGCCAGCATTACCGACAGAGCGGTTGGAACGCAGTATTTT. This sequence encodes CASITDRAVGTQYF.

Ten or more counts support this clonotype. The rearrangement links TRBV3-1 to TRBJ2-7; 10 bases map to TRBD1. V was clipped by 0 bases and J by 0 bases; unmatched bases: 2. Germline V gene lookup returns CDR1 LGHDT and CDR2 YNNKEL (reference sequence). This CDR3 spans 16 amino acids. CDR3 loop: CASSQDGQGGSYEQYF. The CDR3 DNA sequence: TGTGCCAGCAGCCAAGATGGACAGGGGGGCTCCTACGAGCAGTACTTC.

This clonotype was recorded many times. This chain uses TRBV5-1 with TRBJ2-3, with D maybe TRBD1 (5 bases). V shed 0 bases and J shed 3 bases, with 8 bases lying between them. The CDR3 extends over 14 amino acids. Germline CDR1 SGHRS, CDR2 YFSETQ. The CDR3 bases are TGCGCCAGCAGCTTGGGGGGCCAGACAGATACGCAGTATTTT. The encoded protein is CASSLGGQTDTQYF.

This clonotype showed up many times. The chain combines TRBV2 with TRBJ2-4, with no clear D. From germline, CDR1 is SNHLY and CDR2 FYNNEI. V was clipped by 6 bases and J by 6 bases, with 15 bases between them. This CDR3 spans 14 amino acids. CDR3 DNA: TGTGCCAGCAGGCCCCGAGCCTTCGGAAACATTCAGTACTTC. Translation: CASRPRAFGNIQYF.

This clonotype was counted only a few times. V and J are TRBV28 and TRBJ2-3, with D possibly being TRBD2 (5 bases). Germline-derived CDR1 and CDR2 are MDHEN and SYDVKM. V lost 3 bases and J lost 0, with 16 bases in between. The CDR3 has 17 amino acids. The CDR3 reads CASSLRTGAVSTDTQYF. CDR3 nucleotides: TGTGCCAGCAGTTTGCGGACTGGAGCGGTTAGCACAGATACGCAGTATTTT.

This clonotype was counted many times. The chain's CDR3 is CASTLTTGFGNEQFF. In nucleotides, the CDR3 is TGTGCCAGCACCCTAACGACGGGTTTCGGTAATGAGCAGTTCTTC. The chain joins TRBV7-2 to TRBJ2-1; no reliable D call. Germline lookup yields CDR1 SGHTA and CDR2 FQGNSA. This CDR3 has 15 residues. The germline V and J ends were trimmed by 7 bases and 7 bases, with 20 bases remaining between them.

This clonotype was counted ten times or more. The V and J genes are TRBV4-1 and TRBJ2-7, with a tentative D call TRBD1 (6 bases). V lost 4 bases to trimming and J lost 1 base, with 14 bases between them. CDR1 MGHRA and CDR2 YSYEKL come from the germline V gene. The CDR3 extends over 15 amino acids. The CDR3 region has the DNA TGCGCCAGCAGCCCGCGGACAGTTTATTCCTACGAGCAGTACTTC. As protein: CASSPRTVYSYEQYF.

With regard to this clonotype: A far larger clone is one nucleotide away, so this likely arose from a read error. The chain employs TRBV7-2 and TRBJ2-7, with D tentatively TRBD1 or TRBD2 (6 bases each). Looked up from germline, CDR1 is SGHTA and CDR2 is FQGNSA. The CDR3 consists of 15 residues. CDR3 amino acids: CASSLAGGAYNEQYF. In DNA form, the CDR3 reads TGTGCCAGCAGCCTAGCCGGGGGCGCGTACAATGAGCAGTACTTC. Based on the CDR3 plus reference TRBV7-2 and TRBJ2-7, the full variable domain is GAGVSQSPSNKVTEKGKDVELRCDPISGHTALYWYRQSLGQGLEFLIYFQGNSAPDKSGLPSDRFSAERTGGSVSTLTIQRTQQEDSAVYLCASSLAGGAYNEQYFGPGTRLTVT.

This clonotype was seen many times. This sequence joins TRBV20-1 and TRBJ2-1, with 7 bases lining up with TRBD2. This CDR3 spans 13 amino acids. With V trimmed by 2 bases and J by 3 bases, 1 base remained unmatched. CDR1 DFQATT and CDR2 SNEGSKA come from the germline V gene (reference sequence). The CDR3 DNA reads TGCAGTGCTAGACGGGACTACTACAATGAGCAGTTCTTC. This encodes CSARRDYYNEQFF.